This record concerns one T cell receptor (beta chain) sequence. Here immunoSEQ multiplex PCR was the method, and the copy in TCRdb shows in-frame clones only, minus some. The table shows 490,000 or so clones, with 75% to 85% occurring only once. Healthy adults negative for HIV, lacking recent acute infections or vaccinations, served as donors. V was shortened by 6 bases and J by 5 bases, with 14 bases between the two germline ends. This CDR3 spans 13 amino acids. The V gene's germline CDR1 is SGHTA and CDR2 FQGTGA. The record originates from a study of shared clonotypes between healthy human individuals. Looking at the study overall: Samples came from a couple of female and three male donors aged 18 to 49.

What was sequenced was PBMCs. This receptor was taken from a woman in her forties in good health. Some clones in this sample may be carry-over from other donors' samples. This chain uses TRBV7-3 with TRBJ2-7, with D uncertain. CDR3 nucleotides: TGTGCCAGCAGGGGCGCCGGGCGGCACGAGCAGTACTTC. Translation: CASRGAGRHEQYF.